This T cell receptor beta chain is drawn from a study of blood T cell repertoires in COVID-19. Study details: PBMCs, B-cell-depleted T cells, or T cells provided the cDNA or gDNA that made up the material.

V lost 3 bases and J 11 bases, leaving 11 bases between the germline ends. The CDR3 runs to 13 residues. Using immunoSEQ multiplex PCR, the repertoire was profiled, and TCRdb retains in-frame clones only, with some absent. The sample has 230,000 or so clones; roughly 87% are singletons. What was sequenced was peripheral blood. The clonotype comes from a woman aged 35 to 49 who had recovered from COVID-19. V and J are TRBV12-3 or TRBV12-4 and TRBJ1-6, with D unclear. The CDR3 reads CASSFEGSTPLHF. The CDR3 region has the DNA TGTGCCAGCAGTTTCGAGGGCAGTACACCCCTCCACTTT.